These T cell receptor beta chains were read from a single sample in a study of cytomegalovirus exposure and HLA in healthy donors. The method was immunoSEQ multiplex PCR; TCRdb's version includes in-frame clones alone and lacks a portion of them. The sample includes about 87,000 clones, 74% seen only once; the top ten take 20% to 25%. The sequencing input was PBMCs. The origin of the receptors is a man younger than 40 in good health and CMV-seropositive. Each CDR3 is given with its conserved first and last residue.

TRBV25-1 CASSDQEGGTSIADTQYF
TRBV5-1 CASSLDRVGADTQYF
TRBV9 CASSMTGSNEKLFF
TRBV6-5 CASQSDSGNTIYF
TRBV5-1 CASSLRTGGDTDTQYF
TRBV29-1 CSVEESTDTQYF
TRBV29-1 CSVEFRDRTKETQYF
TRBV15 CATSPERRGEQYF
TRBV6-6 CASSYSSGRGGYTF
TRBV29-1 CSAPRLAGNNEQFF
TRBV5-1 CASSPTAPEKLFF
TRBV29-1 CSVDVGQNQFF
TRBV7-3 CASSLQTGATDTQYF
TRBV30 CAWSVRGAYEQYF
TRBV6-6 CASSLEGYTYEQYF
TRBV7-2 CASSSRTSSSYEQYF